This T cell receptor (beta chain) stems from a study of human T cells and chemical hapten exposure. Whole-study context: Per-sample variation in TCR yield stemmed mainly from small pooled library volume differences. Findings of the study overall: Those TCRs sitting above 1 in 1000 frequency stayed the same with DPC sensitization.

As for this clonotype: Its specificity is unknown.

Trimming left V 3 bases short and J 1 base short, with 6 bases between. This CDR3 is built from 13 residues. Germline V lookup: CDR1 LNHNV, CDR2 YYDKDF (reference sequence). For the library, individual cDNA molecules each received unique molecular identifiers. MiXCR, applied by TCRdb to the RACE reads, yields one record per CDR3 protein. The profile shows some 110,000 distinct CDR3 sequences, around 12% of them singletons. The time point is: pre-sensitization, week 0. Noted treatment: therapeutic diphenylcyclopropenone sensitization with weekly scalp DPC. People who gave samples had alopecia, were 18 to 70 years old, and were suitable for DPC.

Sequenced here: whole blood, sampled in connection with sensitization to the hapten diphenylcyclopropenone (DPC). The chain recombines TRBV15 with TRBJ2-5; D not resolved. This receptor was taken from a woman between 50 and 59 years old with alopecia areata. Some clones in this sample may be carry-over from other donors' samples. The CDR3 DNA is TGTGCCACCAGCAGGGGCGGCCAAGAGACCCAGTACTTC. Protein product: CATSRGGQETQYF.